These T cell receptor beta chains were read from a single sample in a study of blood T cell repertoires in COVID-19. Generated by immunoSEQ multiplex PCR, the TCRdb table keeps only in-frame clones and is missing some. The table lists fewer than 90,000 clones, 88% of them singletons. Material for sequencing was peripheral blood. The receptors stem from a man in his 70s with acute or convalescent COVID-19. Each CDR3 is given with its conserved first and last residue. The order of the fields is V gene, J gene, D gene, CDR3 length, clone size, CDR3 DNA, CDR3 protein. D genes are given only for firm matches. Clone size is given for some rows only: seen once, a few or many times, or a class if the clone is expanded.

V: TRBV5-4; J: TRBJ2-3; D: TRBD2; length: 15; size: .; DNA: TGTGCCAGCAGCTTGGAGGGACTAAACACAGATACGCAGTATTTT; CDR3: CASSLEGLNTDTQYF
V: TRBV5-6; J: TRBJ2-1; D: .; length: 17; size: .; DNA: TGTGCCAGCAGCTTGGTCGGGCGGCAGGGGAGCACCAATGAGCAGTTCTTC; CDR3: CASSLVGRQGSTNEQFF
V: TRBV29-1; J: TRBJ2-1; D: .; length: 10; size: .; DNA: TGCAGCGTTGGGCAGTATGAGCAGTTCTTC; CDR3: CSVGQYEQFF
V: TRBV25-1; J: TRBJ1-1; D: TRBD1; length: 16; size: .; DNA: TGTGCCAGCAGTGAATTCCGTAAGGGGGCGAACACTGAAGCTTTCTTT; CDR3: CASSEFRKGANTEAFF
V: TRBV18; J: TRBJ1-6; D: TRBD1; length: 19; size: .; DNA: TGTGCCAGCTCACCACCGACAGGGACAGAGAGCTCCTATAATTCACCCCTCCACTTT; CDR3: CASSPPTGTESSYNSPLHF
V: TRBV6-5; J: TRBJ1-2; D: TRBD1; length: 15; size: .; DNA: TGTGCCAGCAGTACCACAGGGGGCGACGGTTATGGCTACACCTTC; CDR3: CASSTTGGDGYGYTF
V: TRBV6-5; J: TRBJ1-1; D: .; length: 14; size: .; DNA: TGTGCCAGCAGTCCACCGGGATCCAACTCTGAAGCTTTCTTT; CDR3: CASSPPGSNSEAFF
V: TRBV29-1; J: TRBJ2-1; D: TRBD2; length: 13; size: .; DNA: TGCAGCGTTGGGGCTAGCGGGGGGCAAAGTGGGTTCTTC; CDR3: CSVGASGGQSGFF
V: TRBV27; J: TRBJ2-7; D: TRBD2; length: 15; size: .; DNA: TGTGCCAGCAGTTTAACTAGCGGGGGCCCCTACGAGCAGTACTTC; CDR3: CASSLTSGGPYEQYF
V: TRBV19; J: TRBJ2-7; D: .; length: 15; size: .; DNA: TGTGCCAGTAGTACCCGGGACTTTAGCTCCTACGAGCAGTACTTC; CDR3: CASSTRDFSSYEQYF
V: TRBV7-9; J: TRBJ1-5; D: .; length: 13; size: .; DNA: TGTGCCAGCAGCGAACAGGGTAATCAGCCCCAGCATTTT; CDR3: CASSEQGNQPQHF
V: TRBV2; J: TRBJ1-5; D: .; length: 15; size: .; DNA: TGTGCCAGCAGTGAGAGTCAGGGGAGCAATCAGCCCCAGCATTTT; CDR3: CASSESQGSNQPQHF
V: TRBV9; J: TRBJ1-2; D: TRBD1; length: 13; size: .; DNA: TGTGCCAGCTCCAGGGGGATCAGGAGTGGCTACACCTTC; CDR3: CASSRGIRSGYTF
V: TRBV19; J: TRBJ1-3; D: .; length: 16; size: .; DNA: TGTGCCAGTAGTCGCGGCAGATCTACCACTGGAAACACCATATATTTT; CDR3: CASSRGRSTTGNTIYF
V: TRBV29-1; J: TRBJ2-1; D: TRBD2; length: 15; size: .; DNA: TGCAGCGCCCAAAGGGGGCGGGGGGGACTCAATGAGCAGTTCTTC; CDR3: CSAQRGRGGLNEQFF
V: TRBV19; J: TRBJ1-2; D: TRBD1; length: 14; size: .; DNA: TGTGCCAGCGAGGACAGGGGGCTAATCTATGGCTACACCTTC; CDR3: CASEDRGLIYGYTF
V: TRBV19; J: TRBJ2-2; D: TRBD2; length: 14; size: .; DNA: TGTGCCAGTAGGAGCGGGGGGAACACCGGGGAGCTGTTTTTT; CDR3: CASRSGGNTGELFF
V: TRBV2; J: TRBJ1-5; D: .; length: 14; size: once; DNA: TGTGCCAGCAGTCGTGTACAGGGCAGTCAGCCCCAGCATTTT; CDR3: CASSRVQGSQPQHF
V: TRBV7-6; J: TRBJ2-7; D: .; length: 15; size: once; DNA: TGTGCCAGCAGCTTAGGGCGGGACCCCACCTACGAGCAGTACTTC; CDR3: CASSLGRDPTYEQYF
V: TRBV28; J: TRBJ2-1; D: TRBD2; length: 17; size: .; DNA: TGTGCCAGCAGTCCTCCGGGACTAGCGGGGGGATACAATGAGCAGTTCTTC; CDR3: CASSPPGLAGGYNEQFF
V: TRBV29-1; J: TRBJ2-3; D: .; length: 13; size: .; DNA: TGCAGCGTTGAAGCTAGCGTGTCTGATACGCAGTATTTT; CDR3: CSVEASVSDTQYF
V: TRBV5-6; J: TRBJ2-2; D: .; length: 13; size: .; DNA: TGTGCCAGCAGCTTGGCCGGGACCGGGGAGCTGTTTTTT; CDR3: CASSLAGTGELFF
V: TRBV3-1/TRBV3-2; J: TRBJ2-7; D: .; length: 11; size: .; DNA: TGTGCCAGCAGCCACAGTTACGAGCAGTACTTC; CDR3: CASSHSYEQYF
V: TRBV10-3; J: TRBJ2-3; D: TRBD1; length: 15; size: .; DNA: TGTGCCATCAGAAAGGGACAGGGTATGACAGATACGCAGTATTTT; CDR3: CAIRKGQGMTDTQYF
V: TRBV7-7; J: TRBJ2-5; D: TRBD2; length: 16; size: .; DNA: TGTGCCAGCAGCCTGGGACTAGCGGGGGGTCTAGAGACCCAGTACTTC; CDR3: CASSLGLAGGLETQYF
V: TRBV5-1; J: TRBJ2-5; D: .; length: 10; size: .; DNA: TGCGCCAGCGGGGCGGAGACCCAGTACTTC; CDR3: CASGAETQYF
V: TRBV7-9; J: TRBJ2-5; D: .; length: 15; size: once; DNA: TGTGCCAGCAGCTTATGGGCTCGTTTGCAAGAGACCCAGTACTTC; CDR3: CASSLWARLQETQYF
V: TRBV4-1; J: TRBJ2-1; D: TRBD2; length: 16; size: .; DNA: TGCGCCAGCAGCCAAGAGGGGCAGGGAGGGTACAATGAGCAGTTCTTC; CDR3: CASSQEGQGGYNEQFF
V: TRBV5-1; J: TRBJ2-2; D: .; length: 15; size: .; DNA: TGCGCCAGCAGCTTGGCCGCGCGAGGGCCCGGGGAGCTGTTTTTT; CDR3: CASSLAARGPGELFF
V: TRBV6-2/TRBV6-3; J: TRBJ2-2; D: TRBD2; length: 17; size: few; DNA: TGTGCCAGCAGTTCTCTAGCGGGGGGGCCAGGCACCGGGGAGCTGTTTTTT; CDR3: CASSSLAGGPGTGELFF
V: TRBV3-1/TRBV3-2; J: TRBJ1-6; D: .; length: 20; size: once; DNA: TGTGCCAGCAGCCAAGACCATCCAGGCAATAACGGAGGTAGTAATTCACCCCTCCACTTT; CDR3: CASSQDHPGNNGGSNSPLHF
V: TRBV20-1; J: TRBJ2-1; D: TRBD2; length: 14; size: .; DNA: TGCAGTGCTAGTTGGCTAGCGGGATACAATGAGCAGTTCTTC; CDR3: CSASWLAGYNEQFF